This is a list of T cell receptor beta chains from one sample in a study of regulatory T cells in long-lasting Graves disease. TCRdb used MiXCR to reprocess the multiplex PCR reads, holding one entry per CDR3 protein. The sample holds over 650,000 distinct CDR3 sequences, about 32% seen once. The sample here was peripheral blood mononuclear cells (PBMCs), taken when the disease was refractory, from a patient treated with antithyroid drugs. The receptors originated from a female donor with Graves disease. Both conserved end residues are part of each CDR3. D genes are given only for firm matches. Rows may omit the clone size; those that give it use once, few, many or a size class.

>many|TRBV24-1|TRBD1|TRBJ1-2
CATSDSRQGRQGYTF
TGTGCCACCAGTGATTCAAGACAGGGGCGACAGGGCTACACCTTC
>NA|TRBV7-2|NA|TRBJ2-5
CASSPASGLTSETQYF
TGTGCCAGCAGCCCCGCGAGCGGACTAACCTCAGAGACCCAGTACTTC
>few|TRBV12-3/TRBV12-4|NA|TRBJ2-2
CASSLASNRNTGELFF
TGTGCCAGCAGTTTGGCCAGCAATAGAAACACCGGGGAGCTGTTTTTT
>few|TRBV5-1|NA|TRBJ2-3
CASSLPTDTQYF
TGCGCCAGCAGCTTACCCACAGATACGCAGTATTTT
>NA|TRBV11-1|NA|TRBJ1-1
CASSLQPSPRGEGNTEAFF
TGTGCCAGCAGCCTACAACCCTCACCCAGGGGTGAGGGGAACACTGAAGCTTTCTTT
>few|TRBV19|NA|TRBJ1-2
CASSIGTPKNYGYTF
TGTGCCAGTAGTATAGGGACACCTAAGAACTATGGCTACACCTTC
>many|TRBV11-2|TRBD2|TRBJ2-5
CASTPGGYQETQYF
TGTGCCAGCACCCCCGGGGGGTACCAAGAGACCCAGTACTTC
>NA|TRBV13|NA|TRBJ1-1
CASSLGASDTEAFF
TGTGCCAGCAGCTTGGGGGCGTCGGACACTGAAGCTTTCTTT
>few|TRBV20-1|TRBD2|TRBJ2-7
CSARLAALSYEQYF
TGCAGTGCTAGGCTAGCGGCCCTCTCCTACGAGCAGTACTTC
>NA|TRBV20-1|TRBD2|TRBJ2-4
CSALAGTNNKNIQYF
TGCAGTGCTCTGGCGGGGACTAACAACAAAAACATTCAGTACTTC
>few|TRBV14|NA|TRBJ1-2
CASSQEAGFYGYTF
TGTGCCAGCAGCCAAGAAGCAGGCTTCTATGGCTACACCTTC
>many|TRBV27|NA|TRBJ1-1
CASSLLTPLGDTEAFF
TGTGCCAGCAGTTTATTGACACCCTTGGGAGACACTGAAGCTTTCTTT
>few|TRBV7-3|TRBD2|TRBJ2-2
CASSRTSGDTGELFF
TGTGCCAGCAGCCGGACTAGCGGTGACACCGGGGAGCTGTTTTTT